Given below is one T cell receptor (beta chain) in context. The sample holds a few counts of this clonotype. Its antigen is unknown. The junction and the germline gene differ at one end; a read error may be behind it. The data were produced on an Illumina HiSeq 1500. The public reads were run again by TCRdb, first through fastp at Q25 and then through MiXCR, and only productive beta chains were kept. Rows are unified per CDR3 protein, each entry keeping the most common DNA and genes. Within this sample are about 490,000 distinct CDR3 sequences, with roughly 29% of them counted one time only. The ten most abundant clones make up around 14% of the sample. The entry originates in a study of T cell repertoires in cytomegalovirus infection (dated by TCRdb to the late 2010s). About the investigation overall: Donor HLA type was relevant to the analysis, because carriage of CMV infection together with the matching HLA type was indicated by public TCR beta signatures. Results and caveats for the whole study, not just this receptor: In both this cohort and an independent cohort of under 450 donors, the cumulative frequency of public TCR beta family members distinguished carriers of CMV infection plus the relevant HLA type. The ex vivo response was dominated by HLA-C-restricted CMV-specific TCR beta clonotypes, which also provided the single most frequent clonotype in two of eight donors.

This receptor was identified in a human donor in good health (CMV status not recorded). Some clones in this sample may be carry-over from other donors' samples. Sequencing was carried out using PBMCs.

The bases are TGCGCCAGCAGTCACGGCGGCGACCTATTT. Its coded protein is CASSHGGDLF. The chain couples TRBV23-1 to TRBJ1-6, with the D gene call left open. TRBV23-1 qualifies as an ORF whose function is uncertain. There are 10 amino acids in the CDR3, from cysteine to phenylalanine inclusive. This entry keeps only the CDR3 DNA: 30 bases, framed from base 1.